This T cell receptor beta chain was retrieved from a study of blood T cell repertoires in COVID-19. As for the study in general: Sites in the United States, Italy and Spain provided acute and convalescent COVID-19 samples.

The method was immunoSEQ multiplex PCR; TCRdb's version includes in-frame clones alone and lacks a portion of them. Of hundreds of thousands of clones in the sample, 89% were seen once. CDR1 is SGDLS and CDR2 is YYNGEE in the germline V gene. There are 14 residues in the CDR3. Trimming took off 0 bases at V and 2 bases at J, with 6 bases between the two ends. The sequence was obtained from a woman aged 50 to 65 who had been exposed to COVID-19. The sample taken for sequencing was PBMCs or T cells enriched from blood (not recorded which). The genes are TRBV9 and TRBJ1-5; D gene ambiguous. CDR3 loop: CASSVDGRNQPQHF. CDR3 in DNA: TGTGCCAGCAGCGTAGATGGGCGCAATCAGCCCCAGCATTTT.